This T cell receptor beta chain was identified in a study of T cells after yellow fever vaccination. Findings and limits, study-wide: Any FACS-sorted repertoire could hold abundant clonotypes that contaminate it from the bulk population.

The study made its TCR cDNA through 5'RACE template switching. That step introduced a universal primer site along with UMIs. TCRdb fed the 5' RACE reads into MiXCR, producing one record per CDR3 protein. Found here are approximately 550,000 distinct CDR3 sequences, about 13% of them singletons; the top ten hold roughly 13%. This clonotype was detected a few times. As yet, its antigen is unknown. The germline V and J ends were trimmed by 4 bases and 9 bases, with 10 bases remaining between them. The CDR3 runs to 12 residues. Germline V gene sequence: CDR1 LGHNA, CDR2 YSLEER. This sample comprised PBMCs, obtained on the day of the yellow fever booster vaccination. The TCR originated in a man under 40 who received the YFV17D yellow fever vaccine. The V gene is TRBV4-3, the J gene TRBJ2-1; no definite D call. The CDR3 region has the DNA TGCGCCAGCAGCCTAGATGGACGTGAGCAGTTCTTC. Protein product: CASSLDGREQFF.